This T cell receptor (beta chain) was profiled in a study of blood T cell repertoires in COVID-19. Across the study: Samples taken during acute and convalescent COVID-19 were collected in the United States, Italy and Spain. The analysed material was cDNA or gDNA that came from T cells, B-cell-depleted T cells, or PBMCs.

Per the authors' pipeline: Counts of nucleated cells, estimated from reference gene primer amplification, were obtained. Repertoires were generated with immunoSEQ multiplex PCR, while TCRdb's copy carries only in-frame clones and drops some. V and J calls and clone size are those listed in that table; D and trimming were worked out from the DNA. The data hold approximately 140,000 clones, with approximately 84% observed a single time. This TCR derives from a man between 65 and 85 years old with acute or convalescent COVID-19. Sequenced input: peripheral blood.

This chain's CDR3 is CASSQNNSPLHF. In DNA form, the CDR3 reads TGTGCCAGCAGTCAAAATAATTCACCCCTCCACTTT. The gene calls are TRBV6-5 and TRBJ1-6; the D is unclear. V gave up 5 bases and J gave up 5 bases, with 4 bases separating them. This CDR3 is built from 12 residues. In germline, CDR1 is MNHEY, CDR2 SVGAGI.